This T cell receptor beta chain was documented in a study of OX40 agonist ivuxolimab in advanced cancers. Study-level background: Of the participants, approximately 36% had some prior anti-PD-1, anti-PD-L1 or anti-CTLA-4 therapy, which was allowed.

Using immunoSEQ multiplex PCR, the repertoire was profiled, and TCRdb retains in-frame clones only, with some absent. The sample has 50,000 to 65,000 clones; 86% are singletons. The length of the CDR3 is 19 residues. This sequence originates from an adult with an advanced solid tumor such as melanoma, head and neck, liver or kidney cancer. The material sequenced was CD4+ or CD8+ T cells sorted from blood, taken in a trial of the OX40 agonist ivuxolimab. The gene calls are TRBV21-1 and TRBJ1-2; the D segment call TRBD1 is taken from the table without a DNA check. TRBV21-1 is a recognized pseudogene. DNA for the CDR3: TGTGCCAGCAGCAAATCTGACCTCCGGGACAGCGATAATAACTATGGCTACACCTTC. Protein product: CASSKSDLRDSDNNYGYTF.